The rows below give T cell receptor beta chains drawn from one sample of a study of T cell repertoires in cytomegalovirus infection. TCRdb fed the reads into MiXCR, producing one record per CDR3 protein. Of about 330,000 distinct CDR3 sequences listed, about 35% are singletons. Antigen specificity for these receptors is unknown. The sequencing here drew on cultured PBMCs, taken from culture after CMV antigen stimulation. The origin of the receptors is a human donor in good health (CMV status not recorded). Some clones in this sample may be carry-over from other donors' samples. Each CDR3 is given with its conserved first and last residue. D genes are given only for firm matches. Not all rows give a size; the values are once, few, many and, for expanded clones, a class.

>few|.|TRBV28|TRBJ2-5
TGTGCCAGCCTCGACAGGGCGGGAGGGACCCAGTACTTC
CASLDRAGGTQYF
>few|.|TRBV7-8|TRBJ1-1
TGTGCCAGCAGCCCTAGATCTTCCGGCGGCACTGAAGCTTTCTTT
CASSPRSSGGTEAFF
>.|.|TRBV12-3/TRBV12-4|TRBJ2-1
TGTGCCAGCAGTTTAGGCGCGGACATATCCCAGTTCTTC
CASSLGADISQFF
>few|TRBD1|TRBV20-1|TRBJ1-2
TGCAGTGCCCAGACAGGGGCCTATGGCTACACCTTC
CSAQTGAYGYTF
>.|.|TRBV18|TRBJ2-6
TGTGCCAGCTCACCACCGGGTCAGCCCTCTGGGGCCAACGTCCTGACTTTC
CASSPPGQPSGANVLTF
>.|TRBD2|TRBV28|TRBJ2-7
TGTGCCAGCAAGGGACTAGCGGGTTTCTCCGAGCAGTACTTC
CASKGLAGFSEQYF
>.|TRBD1|TRBV24-1|TRBJ2-7
TGTGCCACCAGTGATTCGACAGGGACCTACGAGCAGTACTTC
CATSDSTGTYEQYF
>.|.|TRBV2|TRBJ2-1
TGTGCCAGCACCCAATCTTTCCTAGAGAGGATTGACAATGAGCAGTTCTTC
CASTQSFLERIDNEQFF
>few|TRBD1|TRBV7-2|TRBJ1-4
TGTGCCAGCAGCTCCGGACAGGGGAGTAATGAAAAACTGTTTTTT
CASSSGQGSNEKLFF
>.|.|TRBV4-1|TRBJ1-3
TGCGCCAGCAGCCAAGATTGGCCCAGGGCCGGAAACACCATATATTTT
CASSQDWPRAGNTIYF
>many|TRBD2|TRBV12-3/TRBV12-4|TRBJ2-1
TGTGCTAGCAGCCTAGGGACTAGCGGGGATGAGCAGTTCTTC
CASSLGTSGDEQFF
>.|.|TRBV18|TRBJ1-1
TGTGCCAGCTCACCAGAAACCTTGGGGACTGAAGCTTTCTTT
CASSPETLGTEAFF
>few|.|TRBV6-2/TRBV6-3|TRBJ2-1
TGTGCCAGCAGTTACTCTCTGATGGCAGGGATGAATGAGCAGTTCTTC
CASSYSLMAGMNEQFF
>.|TRBD2|TRBV7-6|TRBJ2-1
TGTGCCAGCATTCTAGCGGGAGGGCCCCAAAATGAGCAGTTCTTC
CASILAGGPQNEQFF
>.|.|TRBV7-6|TRBJ2-5
TGTGCTAGCAGCTTAGGAGAACGAAAAGGTGGAGAGACCCAGTACTTC
CASSLGERKGGETQYF
>.|TRBD2|TRBV7-9|TRBJ2-4
TGTGCCAGCAGCTTAATTTCGGGAGGGCGAAAGGGGGCCAAAAACATTCAGTACTTC
CASSLISGGRKGAKNIQYF
>once|TRBD2|TRBV6-1|TRBJ2-5
TGTGCCAGCACCACAACCGGGGGGGCCGGGACCCAGTACTTC
CASTTTGGAGTQYF
>few|TRBD2|TRBV7-2|TRBJ2-3
TGTGCCAGCAGCCCTAGCGGGAGGCTCGAGGATACGCAGTATTTT
CASSPSGRLEDTQYF
>.|.|TRBV18|TRBJ2-7
TGTGCCAGCTCACCAGGACACCCCGAGCAGTACTTC
CASSPGHPEQYF
>once|.|TRBV7-2|TRBJ2-1
TGTGCCAGCAGCCCCCAGGCCCATGAGCAGTTCTTC
CASSPQAHEQFF
>.|TRBD2|TRBV7-6|TRBJ2-3
TGTTCCAGCGGGGGACTACTCACAGATACGCAGTATTTT
CSSGGLLTDTQYF
>.|TRBD2|TRBV12-3/TRBV12-4|TRBJ2-3
TGTGCCAGCAGGCTAGCGGGAGGGCCTACAGATACGCAGTATTTT
CASRLAGGPTDTQYF
>.|TRBD1|TRBV7-2|TRBJ2-3
TGTGCCAGCAGCTGGATGGACAGGAGCACAGATACGCAGTATTTT
CASSWMDRSTDTQYF
>.|TRBD1|TRBV7-9|TRBJ1-5
TGTGCCAGCAGCTTAGTACGACAGGGGGGAAATCAGCCCCAGCATTTT
CASSLVRQGGNQPQHF
>.|TRBD1|TRBV7-2|TRBJ2-4
TGTGCCAGCAGCTTACGGGACAGGGACCCCGCGGGCATTCAGTACTTC
CASSLRDRDPAGIQYF
>.|.|TRBV6-5|TRBJ2-5
TGTGCCAGCAGGAGCGGAATAGTACCAGAGACCCAGTACTTC
CASRSGIVPETQYF
>.|.|TRBV6-1|TRBJ2-2
TGTGCCAGCAGTGGCGCGACGGGCACCGGGGAGCTGTTTTTT
CASSGATGTGELFF
>few|TRBD1|TRBV6-2/TRBV6-3|TRBJ2-5
TGTGCCAGCAGCTCCCTGACAGGGCAAGAGACCCAGTACTTC
CASSSLTGQETQYF
>few|TRBD1|TRBV7-6|TRBJ2-1
TGTGCCAGCAGCCCCCCGACAGGGGTTAAAAGCGATGAGCAGTTCTTC
CASSPPTGVKSDEQFF
>.|.|TRBV7-7|TRBJ2-1
TGTGCTAGCAGCTTTTCCTCCGGCAATGAGCAGTTCTTC
CASSFSSGNEQFF
>few|TRBD1|TRBV28|TRBJ2-5
TGTGCCAGCAGTCGGGACAGCCTGGGGGAGACCCAGTACTTC
CASSRDSLGETQYF
>.|TRBD2|TRBV20-1|TRBJ2-7
TGCAGTGCCCCGCTAGCGGGAAGGGACGAGCAGTACTTC
CSAPLAGRDEQYF
>few|.|TRBV28|TRBJ1-1
TGTGCCAGCAGTTCACCCGGTCAGCCTCTCTCCGATGCTTTCTTT
CASSSPGQPLSDAFF
>.|.|TRBV6-1|TRBJ1-1
TGTGCCAGCAGTTACTGGGACACGGACACTGAAGCTTTCTTT
CASSYWDTDTEAFF
>.|.|TRBV7-9|TRBJ2-7
TGTGCCAGCAGCTTCCGGACTACCTACGAGCAGTACTTC
CASSFRTTYEQYF
>.|TRBD1|TRBV7-3|TRBJ2-1
TGTGCCAGCAGCCCCGGGGCCGGGACAGGGGAGCGAAATGAGCAGTTCTTC
CASSPGAGTGERNEQFF
>few|TRBD2|TRBV7-6|TRBJ2-5
TGTGCCAGCAGCTTTTTTAAGGGACTAGCGGAGACCCAGTACTTC
CASSFFKGLAETQYF
>.|.|TRBV5-4|TRBJ2-1
TGTGCCAGCAGCTTTAGGGGCCCCGGGAGTGATGAGCAGTTCTTC
CASSFRGPGSDEQFF
>few|TRBD2|TRBV4-3|TRBJ2-3
TGCGCCAGCAGCCACGGACCAGCGGGAGGGCGCACAGATACGCAGTATTTT
CASSHGPAGGRTDTQYF
>.|TRBD1|TRBV4-2|TRBJ2-7
TGTGCCAGCAGCCAAGATAGGGACAGGCAGCAGTACTTC
CASSQDRDRQQYF
>.|.|TRBV7-2|TRBJ2-5
TGTGCCAGCAGCCCCGGGGACCAAGAGACCCAGTACTTC
CASSPGDQETQYF
>once|TRBD1|TRBV11-2|TRBJ2-1
TGTGCCAGCAGCGCAAACAGGGGTCGAATAAATGAGCAGTTCTTC
CASSANRGRINEQFF
>.|.|TRBV6-1|TRBJ1-1
TGTGCCAGCAGTGAAGATGCGGCAGAACTATTGAACACTGAAGCTTTCTTT
CASSEDAAELLNTEAFF
>.|.|TRBV9|TRBJ2-5
TGTGCCAGCAGCTCCGGAAAGCGGTCCCAAGAGACCCAGTACTTC
CASSSGKRSQETQYF
>once|.|TRBV19|TRBJ2-1
TGTGCCAGTAGTAGGGGACGGCCGAGCCTCCGGGGGGAGCAGTTCTTC
CASSRGRPSLRGEQFF
>few|.|TRBV27|TRBJ2-1
TGTGCCAGCACCCCTTCGTTGGGAGCTTTAACCTACAATGAGCAGTTCTTC
CASTPSLGALTYNEQFF
>.|TRBD1|TRBV7-8|TRBJ1-3
TGTGCCAGCATCCGGACAGGGGAAGACACCATATATTTT
CASIRTGEDTIYF
>many|TRBD2|TRBV7-4|TRBJ2-1
TGTGCCAGCAGCCCCTTTTTGGTCAGCGGGAGGGCCGTGGACAATGAGCAGTTCTTC
CASSPFLVSGRAVDNEQFF
>few|TRBD2|TRBV2|TRBJ2-1
TGTGCCAGCAGCTCCCGGGGAGCGGGAAATGAGCAGTTCTTC
CASSSRGAGNEQFF
>.|.|TRBV19|TRBJ2-3
TGTGCCAGTAGTATAGGGACGGCCCGAGCACATGGTACGCAGTATTTT
CASSIGTARAHGTQYF
>many|TRBD1|TRBV7-2|TRBJ2-4
TGTGCCAGCAGCGCCGGGACAGGGGACATTCAGTACTTC
CASSAGTGDIQYF
>once|TRBD1|TRBV19|TRBJ1-1
TGTGCCAGTAACGACAGGGAGGGAAGGGGTAACACTGAAGCTTTCTTT
CASNDREGRGNTEAFF
>.|.|TRBV7-6|TRBJ2-5
TGTGCCAGCAGCTTAGCGCAAAGGAAGACCCAGTACTTC
CASSLAQRKTQYF
>.|.|TRBV6-8|TRBJ1-2
TGTGCCAGCAGTTACTCTACAGGGTTTAACTATGGCTACACCTTC
CASSYSTGFNYGYTF